The rows below give T cell receptor beta chains drawn from one sample of a study of blood T cell repertoires in COVID-19. Only in-frame clones appear in the TCRdb table, and some are missing; sequencing was by immunoSEQ multiplex PCR. The repertoire holds approximately 150,000 clones, with 88% as singletons. The sample was peripheral blood. The origin of the receptors is a man aged 60 to 75 with active or convalescent COVID-19. Each CDR3 is given with its conserved first and last residue. The D gene is left open where the match is weak. The size entry is marked missing in some rows and otherwise reads once, few, many or a size class.

cdr3_aa clone_size v_call d_call
CASSLGFRVSDTEAFF . TRBV7-9 .
CASGIGGGVHQPQHF . TRBV7-2 .
CASAGTTYNEQFF . TRBV6-6 .
CASSQTPQGMIAGTPTGANVLTF . TRBV5-1 .
CASSVGRGGPTGEKLFF few TRBV9 TRBD1
CASSSPAESDTQYF . TRBV7-3 .
CASSRDRGNSPLHF . TRBV5-4 TRBD1
CASRRGDKYEQYF . TRBV6-5 .
CASSLYPGSSSGANVLTF . TRBV7-3 .
CASSQGQGLGTDTQYF . TRBV3-1/TRBV3-2 TRBD1
CASRTSGAYEQYF . TRBV27 TRBD2
CASSPDGQVSGNTIYF . TRBV18 TRBD1
CASSGTVRGIGNTIYF . TRBV9 .
CASSLRQGAPYEQYF . TRBV5-1 TRBD1
CASSSVGGGTEAFF . TRBV6-1 .
CASSKTGNFGNEQFF . TRBV19 .
CAISETAGGYEQYF . TRBV10-3 TRBD2
CAWSAVKGRERTYEQYF . TRBV30 TRBD2
CSVEETRITQYF . TRBV29-1 .
CASSLGLAGRSLSTDTQYF . TRBV5-1 TRBD2
CASSLTGTTVKLFF . TRBV28 .
CASSARADRGHSTDTQYF once TRBV18 TRBD1
CASRGGTLGEQYF . TRBV27 .
CASSPWFSSYNEQFF . TRBV11-3 .
CASSPRLAGDNEQFF once TRBV7-2 TRBD2
CSVDRGTDTQYF . TRBV29-1 .
CASSIGASASYNEQFF . TRBV19 .
CASSLGAAGLGTEAFF . TRBV11-2 .
CATSDAGTGGLREQYF . TRBV24-1 TRBD1
CATQVGPQHF . TRBV28 .
CSTRQVVTDTQYF . TRBV29-1 .
CASSIAQGAYEQYF . TRBV19 TRBD1
CSARLGQKVYF few TRBV20-1 .
CASSPRGRGTDTQYF . TRBV7-3 .
CASSSTGFSNQPQHF few TRBV6-2/TRBV6-3 TRBD1
CASSRLAGGPQLRTDTQYF . TRBV9 TRBD2
CATSPGGGTYNEQFF . TRBV15 TRBD2
CASSLAGQGKNIQYF . TRBV11-2 .